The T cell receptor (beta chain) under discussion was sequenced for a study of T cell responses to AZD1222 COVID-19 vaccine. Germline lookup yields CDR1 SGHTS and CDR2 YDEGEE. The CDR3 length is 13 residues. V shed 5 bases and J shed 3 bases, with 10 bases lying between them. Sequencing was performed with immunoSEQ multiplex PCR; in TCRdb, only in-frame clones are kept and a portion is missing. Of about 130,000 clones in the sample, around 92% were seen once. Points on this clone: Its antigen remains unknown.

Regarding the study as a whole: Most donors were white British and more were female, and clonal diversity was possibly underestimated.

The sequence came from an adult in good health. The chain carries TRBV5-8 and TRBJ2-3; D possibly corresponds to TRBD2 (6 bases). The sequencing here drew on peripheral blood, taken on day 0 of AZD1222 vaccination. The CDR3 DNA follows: TGTGCCAGCAGAGAGGGGAGGACAGATACGCAGTATTTT. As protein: CASREGRTDTQYF.